The 10 T cell receptor beta chains in this list originate from one sample, sequenced in a study of CD4 and CD8 cells across lung adenocarcinoma regions. TCRdb itself ran the PCR reads through MiXCR, one entry per CDR3 protein. The sample contains 5,000 or so distinct CDR3 sequences, around 60% of which appear only once. The sequencing sample was made of CD4+ T cells from the center of a lung tumor. The receptors come from a male donor with lung adenocarcinoma. The CD4 and CD8 labels of this study may be unreliable.

The chain carries TRBV6-1 and TRBJ2-1; D is ambiguous. CDR1 is MNHNS and CDR2 is SASEGT in the germline V gene. Trimming shortened V by 3 bases and J by 7 bases, and 16 bases separated the two germline ends. This CDR3 is 15 amino acids long. In nucleotides, the CDR3 is TGTGCCAGCAGTGAGCTGGCTCTCGTCCCGAATGAGCAGTTCTTC. This codes for CASSELALVPNEQFF.

CDR3 protein: CASSIPGPVYEQYF. The DNA for the CDR3 is TGTGCCAGCAGTATCCCGGGGCCCGTATACGAGCAGTACTTC. This rearrangement joins TRBV6-1 to TRBJ2-7; D may correspond to TRBD1 or TRBD2 (5 bases each). Trimming took 5 bases from V and 4 from J, leaving 15 bases between them. The CDR3 length is 14 residues. Germline V gene data show CDR1 as MNHNS and CDR2 as SASEGT.

The chain couples TRBV3-1 to TRBJ2-3; TRBD1 or TRBD2 may be the D gene (5 bases each). Trimming took 1 base from V and 2 from J, leaving 10 bases between them. The CDR3 contains 15 residues. Germline CDR1 reads LGHDT; CDR2 reads YNNKEL (reference sequence). CDR3 sequence reads: CASSQGRGPTDTQYF. The CDR3 DNA sequence: TGTGCCAGCAGCCAAGGTAGGGGACCCACAGATACGCAGTATTTT.

The gene calls are TRBV6-5 and TRBJ1-6, with 9 bases aligning to TRBD1. Germline CDR1 and CDR2: MNHEY and SVGAGI. CDR3 length: 15 residues. The junction had 1 base not matched to a gene; V was cut back by 0 bases and J by 7 bases. CDR3 in amino acids: CASSYSGQGNSPLHF. In nucleotides, the CDR3 is TGTGCCAGCAGTTACTCGGGACAGGGAAATTCACCCCTCCACTTT.

The gene calls are TRBV4-2 and TRBJ2-7, with D perhaps TRBD2 (6 bases). The CDR3 contains 15 residues. Between the trimmed V and J ends, which lost 2 bases and 5 bases, there was a span of 16 bases. The germline V gene has CDR1 LGHNA and CDR2 YNFKEQ. CDR3 DNA sequence: TGTGCCAGCAGCCAAAGTGGTGGAGGGCACAACGAGCAGTACTTC. Its protein is CASSQSGGGHNEQYF.

The genes are TRBV6-1 and TRBJ1-1; TRBD1 might be the D (6 bases). This CDR3 is built from 13 residues. Trimming took 5 bases from V and 1 from J, leaving 8 bases between them. Germline values: CDR1 MNHNS, CDR2 SASEGT. CDR3 in amino acids: CASSRRGNTEAFF. The CDR3 nucleotides are TGTGCCAGCAGTCGCAGGGGGAACACTGAAGCTTTCTTT.

This clonotype turned up a few times. This sequence joins TRBV3-1 and TRBJ2-1, with D perhaps TRBD1 or TRBD2 (7 bases each). Germline V CDR1 and CDR2: LGHDT, YNNKEL (reference sequence). This CDR3 has 16 residues. The V end was cut by 6 bases, the J end by 4 bases, with 19 bases between. The chain's CDR3 is CASRRGGTDFYNEQFF. The CDR3 region has the DNA TGTGCCAGCAGGAGGGGAGGGACAGATTTTTACAATGAGCAGTTCTTC.

This chain connects TRBV7-2 to TRBJ1-2; D gene ambiguous. Germline V gene sequence: CDR1 SGHTA, CDR2 FQGNSA. The CDR3 contains 15 residues. Between the trimmed V and J ends, which lost 4 bases and 4 bases, there was a span of 16 bases. The CDR3 is CASSSTPGLSYGYTF. DNA of the CDR3: TGTGCCAGCAGCTCAACACCGGGCCTCTCCTATGGCTACACCTTC. The full variable domain, its missing parts supplied by reference TRBV7-2 and TRBJ1-2, is GAGVSQSPSNKVTEKGKDVELRCDPISGHTALYWYRQSLGQGLEFLIYFQGNSAPDKSGLPSDRFSAERTGGSVSTLTIQRTQQEDSAVYLCASSSTPGLSYGYTFGSGTRLTVV.

In this sample, this clonotype turned up a few times. The CDR3 DNA sequence: TGTGCCAGCAGCTACAGGGAGTACCAAGAGACCCAGTACTTC. Translation gives CASSYREYQETQYF. This chain connects TRBV6-5 to TRBJ2-5; maybe TRBD1 (6 bases). The germline V gene has CDR1 MNHEY and CDR2 SVGAGI. This CDR3 comprises 14 residues. Trimming cost V 6 bases and J 0 bases, with 11 bases left between them.

The chain recombines TRBV6-5 with TRBJ2-7; TRBD1 matches at 8 bases. Trimming at V came to 0 bases and at J to 0 bases, leaving 4 bases not matched to a gene. The CDR3 has 16 residues. CDR1 is MNHEY and CDR2 is SVGAGI in the germline V gene. The CDR3 protein is CASSYSGTGYSYEQYF. CDR3 in DNA: TGTGCCAGCAGTTACTCCGGGACAGGTTACTCCTACGAGCAGTACTTC.